This T cell receptor beta chain was obtained from a study of T-cell reconstitution after alpha-beta-depleted transplantation in children. Study-wide results and caveats: Newly produced T cells mostly accounted for T-cell counts and diversity one year post-transplant. Reportedly, roughly two months post-transplant, alpha-beta T cells arose from several hundred expanded graft clones. Surviving thymic progenitors and recipient T cells were the source of high TCRbeta diversity at day 60 in some patients.

A library of TCRbeta sequences, prepared with unique molecular identifiers, was generated. TCRdb re-derived calls from the PCR reads in MiXCR, one entry per CDR3 protein. The repertoire consists of around 490,000 distinct CDR3 sequences, with over 10% occurring once and the leading ten covering 11% to 15%. The CDR3 is 14 residues long. With V trimmed by 10 bases and J by 6 bases, 12 bases remained unmatched. CDR1 and CDR2 (germline): SGHTA, FQGNSA. Note on this clonotype: Its antigen is undetermined.

This TCR was recovered from a female patient aged 2 to 10 who had a stem cell transplant for aplastic anemia, so the T cells may come from the graft donor. The specimen was PBMCs, mostly from graft donor cells, collected 180 days after TCRalphabeta/CD19-depleted stem cell transplant. The genes are TRBV7-2 and TRBJ2-1; 7 bases align to TRBD2. This CDR3 reads CATPMGGLANEQFF. The CDR3, as DNA: TGTGCCACCCCCATGGGAGGGTTGGCCAATGAGCAGTTCTTC.